This T cell receptor (beta chain) originates from a study of CD8 T cells in Susac syndrome. Study-wide findings and caveats: It was acknowledged in the study that its TCR sequencing and HLA analysis involved a relatively small number of individuals.

TCR beta sequences were obtained from blood CD8+ and CD4+ T cells. This CDR3 spans 13 amino acids. Trimming pared 4 bases from V and 10 bases from J, leaving 15 bases between. CDR1 is SGHRS and CDR2 is YFSETQ in the germline V gene. Comment on this clonotype: Its antigen is unidentified.

RNA amounts of about 0.5 to 1 ug underwent reverse transcription with random hexamers. The method of amplification for TCR beta CDR3 was immunoSEQ multiplex PCR, covering 54 Vbeta and 13 Jbeta. MiXCR, run by TCRdb on the immunoSEQ multiplex PCR reads, gives a single entry per CDR3 protein. In the table there are around 150,000 distinct CDR3 sequences, around 95% of which are singletons. The chain links TRBV5-1 to TRBJ2-1, with a possible D match to TRBD2 (5 bases). The receptor was isolated from a human donor in good health. Sequenced: CD4+ T cells from PBMCs. CDR3 DNA sequence: TGCGCCAGCAGCCCCCCGGGGAGCGAAGAGCAGTTCTTC. This translates into CASSPPGSEEQFF.